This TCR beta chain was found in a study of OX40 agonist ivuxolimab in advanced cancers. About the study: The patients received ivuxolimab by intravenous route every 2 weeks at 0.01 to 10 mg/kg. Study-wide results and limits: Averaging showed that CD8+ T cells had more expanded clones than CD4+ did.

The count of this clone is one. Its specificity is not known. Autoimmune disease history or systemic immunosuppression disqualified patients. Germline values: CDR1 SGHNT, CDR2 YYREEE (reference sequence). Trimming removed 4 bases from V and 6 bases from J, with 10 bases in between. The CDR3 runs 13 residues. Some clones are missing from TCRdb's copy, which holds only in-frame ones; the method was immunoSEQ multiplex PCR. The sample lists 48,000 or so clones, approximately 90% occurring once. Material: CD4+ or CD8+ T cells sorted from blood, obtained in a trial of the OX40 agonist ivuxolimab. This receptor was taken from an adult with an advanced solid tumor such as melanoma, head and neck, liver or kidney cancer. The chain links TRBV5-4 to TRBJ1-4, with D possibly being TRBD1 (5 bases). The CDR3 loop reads CASSAGGYEKLFF. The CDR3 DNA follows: TGTGCCAGCAGCGCGGGGGGTTATGAAAAACTGTTTTTT.